This T cell receptor beta chain was sequenced during a study of T cell responses to AZD1222 COVID-19 vaccine. The assay was immunoSEQ multiplex PCR, and TCRdb's table has in-frame clones only and misses some. The sample holds 130,000 or so clones, almost 95% seen once. The V gene's germline CDR1 is LNHDA and CDR2 SQIVND (reference sequence). The J segment lost 4 bases and the V segment lost 4 bases, leaving 3 bases of the junction unmatched. The CDR3 runs to 13 residues. This chain uses TRBV19 with TRBJ1-1; 7 nucleotides line up with TRBD1. The receptor comes from an adult in good health. The sample consisted of peripheral blood, taken on day 0 of AZD1222 vaccination. Here the CDR3 reads CASSTRDSTEAFF. The CDR3 DNA is TGTGCCAGTAGTACAAGGGACAGCACTGAAGCTTTCTTT.